Below are 9 T cell receptor beta chains sequenced from a single sample in a study of T-cell memory formation after mild COVID-19. TCRdb itself ran the 5' RACE reads through MiXCR, one entry per CDR3 protein. The repertoire holds fewer than 500,000 distinct CDR3 sequences, with 20% to 25% as singletons. The sample consisted of PBMCs or a T cell subset sorted from them (not recorded which). The receptors were sampled from an adult woman who had mild COVID-19 (a few samples of this study predate the infection). Cell type and time point are not known.

The CDR3 protein is CASSVASSHNEQFF. The CDR3 coding sequence is TGTGCCAGCAGCGTAGCCTCTAGCCACAATGAGCAGTTCTTC. The genes are TRBV9 and TRBJ2-1, with D perhaps matching TRBD2 (5 bases). Trimming took off 0 bases at V and 5 bases at J, with 9 bases between the two ends. The CDR3 spans 14 residues. Per germline, CDR1 SGDLS and CDR2 YYNGEE.

The CDR3 protein is CASSLGPGARETQYF. Written as DNA, the CDR3 is TGTGCCAGCAGCTTGGGGCCGGGGGCGCGTGAGACCCAGTACTTC. The gene calls are TRBV7-2 and TRBJ2-5, with D perhaps being TRBD1 or TRBD2 (6 bases each). CDR3 length: 15 residues. V lost 3 bases, J lost 5 bases, and 16 bases lay in between. Germline CDR1 SGHTA, CDR2 FQGNSA. The full variable domain, completed using reference TRBV7-2 and TRBJ2-5, is GAGVSQSPSNKVTEKGKDVELRCDPISGHTALYWYRQSLGQGLEFLIYFQGNSAPDKSGLPSDRFSAERTGGSVSTLTIQRTQQEDSAVYLCASSLGPGARETQYFGPGTRLLVL.

This clonotype was counted at least ten times. The genes are TRBV4-2 and TRBJ1-1; D uncertain. This CDR3 spans 16 amino acids. The germline V gene encodes CDR1 LGHNA and CDR2 YNFKEQ. Between the trimmed V and J ends, which lost 0 bases and 0 bases, there was a span of 11 bases. The chain's CDR3 is CASSQDNTNLNTEAFF. The CDR3 DNA reads TGTGCCAGCAGCCAAGATAATACGAATTTGAACACTGAAGCTTTCTTT.

This rearrangement joins TRBV7-3 to TRBJ2-7, with TRBD1 matching 8 bases. CDR1 and CDR2 (germline): SGHTA, FQGTGA. CDR3 length: 12 amino acids. J gave up 8 bases and V 5 bases, and 5 bases lay outside the gene matches. The CDR3 DNA follows: TGTGCCAGCAGCCGCGGACAGGGCCAGCAGTACTTC. Amino acids: CASSRGQGQQYF. Using reference TRBV7-3 and TRBJ2-7 for the parts outside the CDR3, the full variable domain is GAGVSQTPSNKVTEKGKYVELRCDPISGHTALYWYRQSLGQGPEFLIYFQGTGAADDSGLPNDRFFAVRPEGSVSTLKIQRTERGDSAVYLCASSRGQGQQYFGPGTRLTVT.

The gene calls are TRBV7-2 and TRBJ2-1; a weak D match, TRBD2 (5 bases). This CDR3 is built from 15 residues. The germline V gene encodes CDR1 SGHTA and CDR2 FQGNSA. Trimming took off 5 bases at V and 6 bases at J, with 17 bases between the two ends. The CDR3 DNA reads as TGTGCCAGCAGCCAGACTAACGGTGCCGCCAATGAGCAGTTCTTC. This translates into CASSQTNGAANEQFF.

This rearrangement joins TRBV5-1 to TRBJ2-6; possibly TRBD2 for D (5 bases). Germline-derived CDR1 and CDR2 are SGHRS and YFSETQ. V was clipped by 2 bases and J by 0 bases, with 9 bases between them. The CDR3 runs 16 residues. The CDR3 protein is CASSLAVTSGANVLTF. DNA for the CDR3: TGCGCCAGCAGCTTAGCGGTTACCTCTGGGGCCAACGTCCTGACTTTC.

CDR3 loop: CASSPYPSSYNEQFF. For the CDR3, the DNA is TGTGCCAGCTCCCCTTATCCGAGCTCCTACAATGAGCAGTTCTTC. J is TRBJ2-1 and V is TRBV6-6; D gene unclear. The ends were cut back, 8 bases at V and 0 bases at J, with 14 bases in the middle. This CDR3 spans 15 amino acids. Germline V lookup: CDR1 MNHNY, CDR2 SVGAGI (reference sequence).

V is TRBV3-1 and J is TRBJ2-3, with D uncertain. This CDR3 is built from 15 residues. V lost 3 bases, J lost 2 bases, and 12 bases lay in between. CDR1 LGHDT and CDR2 YNNKEL come from the germline V gene (reference sequence). The CDR3 here is CASSHGRAPTDTQYF. The CDR3 nucleotides are TGTGCCAGCAGCCACGGTAGGGCCCCCACAGATACGCAGTATTTT.

This clonotype was observed a few times. The V call is TRBV28, the J call TRBJ2-7; a possible D gene is TRBD2 (6 bases). CDR3 length equals 16 residues. The germline CDR1 and CDR2 sequences are MDHEN and SYDVKM. The V end lost 2 bases, the J end lost 6 bases, and 20 bases lay between the germline ends. The CDR3, as DNA: TGTGCCAGCAGTTTAGACGGGACTCCTAACCCCGGCGAGCAGTACTTC. Translation: CASSLDGTPNPGEQYF.